This is a list of T cell receptor beta chains from one sample in a study of OX40 agonist ivuxolimab in advanced cancers. Method: immunoSEQ multiplex PCR; TCRdb's copy keeps in-frame clones and lacks some. The sample lists around 11,000 clones, around 73% seen once, with about 30% in the top ten. The specimen comprised CD4+ or CD8+ T cells sorted from blood, sampled in a trial of the OX40 agonist ivuxolimab. Every receptor here comes from an adult with an advanced solid tumor such as melanoma, head and neck, liver or kidney cancer. The CDR3 runs from the conserved cysteine through the conserved F or W. D genes are given only for firm matches. Clone size is stated in some rows and not others, as once, few, many or a class when expanded.

D gene,J gene,V gene,clone size,CDR3 DNA,CDR3 protein
TRBD1,TRBJ2-1,TRBV27,.,TGTGCCAGCAGTTTATCCGGACAGGGGCCCAATGAGCAGTTCTTC,CASSLSGQGPNEQFF
.,TRBJ2-7,TRBV19,once,TGTGCCAGTAGTATAGTCAACAGGGACCACGAGCAGTACTTC,CASSIVNRDHEQYF
TRBD2,TRBJ2-7,TRBV7-3,.,TGTGCCAGCAGCTTAGTAGCGGGAGGGGACTACGAGCAGTACTTC,CASSLVAGGDYEQYF
TRBD2,TRBJ2-5,TRBV7-6,.,TGTGCCAGCAGCCGTAGCGGGGACGGGCAAGAGACCCAGTACTTC,CASSRSGDGQETQYF
TRBD2,TRBJ2-5,TRBV7-9,few,TGTGCCAGCAGCTTGGGGGGGCAAGAGACCCAGTACTTC,CASSLGGQETQYF
TRBD1,TRBJ1-3,TRBV14,.,TGTGCCAGCAGCCAAGCCATCGAGGGGGCGCGTGGAAACACCATATATTTT,CASSQAIEGARGNTIYF
.,TRBJ2-3,TRBV4-3,.,TGCGCCAGCAGCCAAACAGAAACTAGCACAGATACGCAGTATTTT,CASSQTETSTDTQYF
.,TRBJ1-6,TRBV19,.,TGTGCCAGTAGTACAGATCTGGATTCACCCCTCCACTTT,CASSTDLDSPLHF
.,TRBJ2-1,TRBV7-7,once,TGTGCTAGCAGCTTAGGGTCAGGGAATGAGCAGTTCTTC,CASSLGSGNEQFF
TRBD2,TRBJ2-3,TRBV6-5,.,TGTGCCAGCAGTTTAACTCTAGCGGGGGGTGTCTATACGCAGTATTTT,CASSLTLAGGVYTQYF
.,TRBJ2-1,TRBV7-9,.,TGTGCCAGCAGCCAAGGGGACATTTATGAGCAGTTCTTC,CASSQGDIYEQFF
.,TRBJ1-5,TRBV7-2,.,TGTGCCAGCAGCTTAGATGTACAGAACGGTCAGCCCCAGCATTTT,CASSLDVQNGQPQHF
.,TRBJ2-1,TRBV7-6,once,TGTGCCAGCAGCTTAGACCCCGGAACCGGGCCAAAGGGGCATGAGCAGTTCTTC,CASSLDPGTGPKGHEQFF
TRBD1,TRBJ1-2,TRBV6-5,few,TGTGCCAGCAGGACAGGGGAAAGCTACACCTTC,CASRTGESYTF
.,TRBJ2-3,TRBV5-4,.,TGTGCCAGCAGCTTCCCCGGCGGCCTGTATTTT,CASSFPGGLYF
.,TRBJ1-1,TRBV28,.,TGTGCCAGCAGTCCGGGGGACAAGAACACTGAAGCTTTCTTT,CASSPGDKNTEAFF
TRBD2,TRBJ2-1,TRBV29-1,.,TGCAGCGTTGAAGATCCCGCGCGGGAGCTTAGTGAGCAGTTCTTC,CSVEDPARELSEQFF
.,TRBJ1-5,TRBV10-2,.,TGCGCCAGCAGTGACCCCGACAGGTCGTATAGCAATCAGCCCCAGCATTTT,CASSDPDRSYSNQPQHF
.,TRBJ2-7,TRBV29-1,.,TGCAGCGTTGAGACCCTGGAGGCCTCCTACGAGCAGTACTTC,CSVETLEASYEQYF
TRBD1,TRBJ2-3,TRBV11-2,.,TGTGCCAGCAGCCGGGAAACGGGCAGGGGGCGAGCAGATACGCAGTATTTT,CASSRETGRGRADTQYF
.,TRBJ2-7,TRBV29-1,.,TGCAGCGTTGAGGATAACATCGGCGAGCAGTACTTC,CSVEDNIGEQYF
.,TRBJ1-4,TRBV7-6,.,TGTGCCAGCAGAGGGTTGGGGGGAGAACTGTTTTTT,CASRGLGGELFF
.,TRBJ2-7,TRBV5-4,.,TGTGCCAGCAGCTTGGGCAGGGGCGAACCCTACGAGCAGTACTTC,CASSLGRGEPYEQYF
.,TRBJ2-4,TRBV6-5,.,TGTGCCAGCAGTTACCGAACGGGACGAGAGAATGACATTCAGTACTTC,CASSYRTGRENDIQYF
TRBD1,TRBJ2-7,TRBV6-5,.,TGTGCCAGCAGCTATAACAGGGGATCCGAGCAGTACTTC,CASSYNRGSEQYF
.,TRBJ2-5,TRBV28,.,TGTGCCAGCACCGGGACTCAAGAGACCCAGTACTTC,CASTGTQETQYF
TRBD1,TRBJ2-5,TRBV28,.,TGTGCCAGCAGCTTCAGGGGGAGAGAGACCCAGTACTTC,CASSFRGRETQYF
.,TRBJ2-5,TRBV15,.,TGTGCCACCCGCCTTATGGGGGGGGCTGTGGAGACCCAGTACTTC,CATRLMGGAVETQYF
TRBD2,TRBJ2-3,TRBV19,.,TGTGCCAGTACCTCTAGCGGGGCTAGCACAGATACGCAGTATTTT,CASTSSGASTDTQYF
TRBD2,TRBJ2-5,TRBV5-4,.,TGTGCCACCACGACTAGCGGGAGGGAAGAGACCCAGTACTTC,CATTTSGREETQYF
.,TRBJ2-7,TRBV2,.,TGTGCCAGCAGTGAAGCGCTTCAGGGGTTCTCCTACGAGCAGTACTTC,CASSEALQGFSYEQYF
TRBD1,TRBJ2-7,TRBV5-1,.,TGCGCCAGCAGCTTGTTCCGGGACAGGGAGTACGAGCAGTACTTC,CASSLFRDREYEQYF
.,TRBJ2-7,TRBV5-4,.,TGTGCCAGCAGCAAGAACAGGGCTAGCTCCTACGAGCAGTACTTC,CASSKNRASSYEQYF
.,TRBJ2-7,TRBV5-6,.,TGTGCCAGCAGCATGACAGCTAACGAGCAGTACTTC,CASSMTANEQYF
.,TRBJ1-3,TRBV14,.,TGTGCCAGCAGCCAAGATAGGGAATATCCGAACACCATATATTTT,CASSQDREYPNTIYF
.,TRBJ2-1,TRBV25-1,.,TGTGCCAGCAGATTGGAGAGTCGCCCGGACGGTGAGCAGTTCTTC,CASRLESRPDGEQFF
TRBD1,TRBJ2-5,TRBV6-4,.,TGTGCCAGCAGTGAGGGGACAGGGGGACAAGAGACCCAGTACTTC,CASSEGTGGQETQYF
TRBD2,TRBJ2-1,TRBV30,.,TGTGCCTGGAGTCCAGAAGGACTAGCGGTCTACAATGAGCAGTTCTTC,CAWSPEGLAVYNEQFF
.,TRBJ1-5,TRBV19,.,TGTGCCAGCCGGTACGAAGGGGGCAATCAGCCCCAGCATTTT,CASRYEGGNQPQHF
.,TRBJ1-1,TRBV19,.,TGTGCCAGTAGTATAAACAAGAATCTCGAAGCTTTCTTT,CASSINKNLEAFF
.,TRBJ2-7,TRBV19,.,TGTGCCAGTAGTGCATCGGACGGGACCTACGAGCAGTACTTC,CASSASDGTYEQYF
.,TRBJ2-1,TRBV6-4,.,TGTGCCAGCAGTCGAGGAACTAACAATGAGCAGTTCTTC,CASSRGTNNEQFF
.,TRBJ2-3,TRBV29-1,.,TGCAGCGTTGAAGAGGATACGCAGTATTTT,CSVEEDTQYF
.,TRBJ1-2,TRBV19,.,TGTGCCACCTTATCAGGGGCCCTCTATGGCTACACCTTC,CATLSGALYGYTF
.,TRBJ2-7,TRBV7-2,many,TGTGCCAGCAGCTTACCCTCGGACAGCCTGAACCTTTACGAGCAGTACTTC,CASSLPSDSLNLYEQYF
TRBD1,TRBJ2-7,TRBV5-5,.,TGTGCCAGCAGCTTTTCCCCCGATCGACAGGGCCCCAGGGGGGAGCAGTACTTC,CASSFSPDRQGPRGEQYF
.,TRBJ1-1,TRBV7-9,.,TGTGCCAGCAGCTTAGGAGGGTTGAACACTGAAGCTTTCTTT,CASSLGGLNTEAFF
TRBD2,TRBJ2-3,TRBV27,few,TGTGCCAGCAGTTTGATAGCGGGAGGGCCAGATACGCAGTATTTT,CASSLIAGGPDTQYF
TRBD2,TRBJ2-2,TRBV6-5,.,TGTGCCAGCAGTTACTCTGGGGAGGGTGTCACCGGGGAGCTGTTTTTT,CASSYSGEGVTGELFF
TRBD1,TRBJ1-5,TRBV19,.,TGTGCCAGTAGTTCCGGGACAGAGTATCAGCCCCAGCATTTT,CASSSGTEYQPQHF
TRBD2,TRBJ2-7,TRBV5-1,.,TGCGCCAGCAGCTTGGAGGGACTAGCCTTAGGGGCCTACGAGCAGTACTTC,CASSLEGLALGAYEQYF
TRBD1,TRBJ2-1,TRBV4-3,.,TGCGCCAGCAGCCAAGACGGGACAGGGTTCCACAATGAGCAGTTCTTC,CASSQDGTGFHNEQFF
.,TRBJ2-7,TRBV10-2,.,TGCGCCAGCAGTGCTTCCTACGAGCAGTACTTC,CASSASYEQYF
TRBD2,TRBJ2-2,TRBV2,once,TGTGCCAGCCTGGCGGGAGCGGGGACCGGGGAGCTGTTTTTT,CASLAGAGTGELFF
TRBD2,TRBJ2-1,TRBV19,.,TGTGCCAGTAGTACTGAGGGACTAGCAGGTTACAATGAGCAGTTCTTC,CASSTEGLAGYNEQFF
TRBD1,TRBJ2-1,TRBV30,.,TGTGCCTGGAGTGTCTTCGACAGGGGCCACAATGAGCAGTTCTTC,CAWSVFDRGHNEQFF
TRBD2,TRBJ2-3,TRBV29-1,.,TGCAGCGGGGACCCTAGCGGAGCGGGAGATACGCAGTATTTT,CSGDPSGAGDTQYF
TRBD1,TRBJ2-7,TRBV2,.,TGTGCCAGCAGTTCATTTTTTGACAGGGCGACCTACGAGCAGTACTTC,CASSSFFDRATYEQYF
.,TRBJ2-1,TRBV14,.,TGTGCCAGCAGCCAAGATGGAGGGGGCAATGAGCAGTTCTTC,CASSQDGGGNEQFF